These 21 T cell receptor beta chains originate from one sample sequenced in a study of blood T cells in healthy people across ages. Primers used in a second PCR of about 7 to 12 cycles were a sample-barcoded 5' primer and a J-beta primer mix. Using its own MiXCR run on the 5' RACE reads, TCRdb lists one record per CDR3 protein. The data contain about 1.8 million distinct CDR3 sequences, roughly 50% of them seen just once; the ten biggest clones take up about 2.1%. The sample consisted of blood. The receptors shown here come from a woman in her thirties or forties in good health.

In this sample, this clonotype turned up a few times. CDR3 sequence: CSVRPGTVADTQYF. In DNA, the CDR3 is TGCAGCGTTCGCCCGGGGACGGTGGCAGATACGCAGTATTTT. This chain joins TRBV29-1 and TRBJ2-3; D tentatively fits TRBD1 or TRBD2 (5 bases each). Germline V CDR1 and CDR2: SQVTM, ANQGSEA. The CDR3 extends over 14 amino acids. Trimming stripped 5 bases from V and 4 bases from J, with 16 bases between.

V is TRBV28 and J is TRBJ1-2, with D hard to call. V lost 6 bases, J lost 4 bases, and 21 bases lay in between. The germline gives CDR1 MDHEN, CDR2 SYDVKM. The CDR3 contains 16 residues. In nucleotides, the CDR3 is TGTGCCAGCAGCCCTTACAAACAGCCCTCGGGCTATGGCTACACCTTC. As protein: CASSPYKQPSGYGYTF.

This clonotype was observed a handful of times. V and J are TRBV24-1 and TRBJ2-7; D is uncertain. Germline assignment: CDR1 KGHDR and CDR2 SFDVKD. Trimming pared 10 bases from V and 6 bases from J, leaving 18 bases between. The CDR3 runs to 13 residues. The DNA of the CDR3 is TGTGCCACACAACGGAGTCCCCTCGGCGAGCAGTACTTC. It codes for CATQRSPLGEQYF.

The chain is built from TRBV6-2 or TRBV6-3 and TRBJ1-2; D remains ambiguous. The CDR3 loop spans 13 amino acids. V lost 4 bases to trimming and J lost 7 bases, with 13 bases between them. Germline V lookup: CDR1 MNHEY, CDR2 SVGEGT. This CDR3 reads CASSLSPNTGYTF. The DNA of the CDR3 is TGTGCCAGCAGTTTATCTCCAAATACTGGCTACACCTTC.

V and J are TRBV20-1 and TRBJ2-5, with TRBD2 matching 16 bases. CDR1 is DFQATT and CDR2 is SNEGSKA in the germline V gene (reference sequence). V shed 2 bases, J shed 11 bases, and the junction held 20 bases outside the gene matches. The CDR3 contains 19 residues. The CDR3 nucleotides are TGCAGTGCTAGAAGCGTTGTGGGACTAGCGGGGGGGCTATTCAATGAGCAGTACTTC. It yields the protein CSARSVVGLAGGLFNEQYF.

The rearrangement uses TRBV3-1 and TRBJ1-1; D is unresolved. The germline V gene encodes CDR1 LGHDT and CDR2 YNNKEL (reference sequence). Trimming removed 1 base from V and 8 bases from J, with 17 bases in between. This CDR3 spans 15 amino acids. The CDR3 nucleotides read TGTGCCAGCAGCCAAGGACGGCTCCTATCCTCCGAAGCTTTCTTT. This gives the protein CASSQGRLLSSEAFF. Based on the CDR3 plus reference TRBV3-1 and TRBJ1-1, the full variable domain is DTAVSQTPKYLVTQMGNDKSIKCEQNLGHDTMYWYKQDSKKFLKIMFSYNNKELIINETVPNRFSPKSPDKAHLNLHINSLELGDSAVYFCASSQGRLLSSEAFFGQGTRLTVV.

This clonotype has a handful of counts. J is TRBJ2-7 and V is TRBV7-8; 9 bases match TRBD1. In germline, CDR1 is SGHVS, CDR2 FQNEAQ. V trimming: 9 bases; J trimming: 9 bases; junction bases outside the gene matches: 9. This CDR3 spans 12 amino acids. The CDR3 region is CASGQGQGAQYF. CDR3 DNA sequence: TGTGCCAGTGGACAGGGGCAGGGCGCGCAGTACTTC.

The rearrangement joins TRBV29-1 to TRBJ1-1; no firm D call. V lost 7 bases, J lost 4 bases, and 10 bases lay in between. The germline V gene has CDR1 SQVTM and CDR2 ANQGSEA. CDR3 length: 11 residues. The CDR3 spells CSGLSVTEAFF. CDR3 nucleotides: TGCAGCGGCCTTAGCGTCACTGAAGCTTTCTTT.

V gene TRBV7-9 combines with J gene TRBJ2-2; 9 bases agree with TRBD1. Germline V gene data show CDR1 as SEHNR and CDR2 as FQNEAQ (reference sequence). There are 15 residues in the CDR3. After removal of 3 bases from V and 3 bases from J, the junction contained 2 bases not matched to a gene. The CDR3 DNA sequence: TGTGCCAGCAGCTTGGGACAGGGTGACACCGGGGAGCTGTTTTTT. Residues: CASSLGQGDTGELFF.

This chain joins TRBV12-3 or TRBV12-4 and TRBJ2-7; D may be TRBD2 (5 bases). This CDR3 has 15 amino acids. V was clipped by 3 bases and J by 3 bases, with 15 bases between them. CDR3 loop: CASSLAGTPFYEQYF. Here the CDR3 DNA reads TGTGCCAGCAGTTTGGCGGGCACACCGTTCTACGAGCAGTACTTC.

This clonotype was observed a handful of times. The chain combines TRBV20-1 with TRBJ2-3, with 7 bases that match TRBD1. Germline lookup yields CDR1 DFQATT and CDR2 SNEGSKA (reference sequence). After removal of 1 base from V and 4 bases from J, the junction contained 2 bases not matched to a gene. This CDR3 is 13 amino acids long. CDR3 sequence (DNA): TGCAGTGCTAGAGGACAGGGCGCAGATACGCAGTATTTT. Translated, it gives CSARGQGADTQYF.

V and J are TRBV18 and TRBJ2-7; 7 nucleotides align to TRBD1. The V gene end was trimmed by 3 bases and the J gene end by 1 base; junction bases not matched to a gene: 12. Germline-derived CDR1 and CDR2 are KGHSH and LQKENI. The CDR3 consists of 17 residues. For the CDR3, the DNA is TGTGCCAGCTCACCCAACCAAGACAGGGTGGGTTCCTACGAGCAGTACTTC. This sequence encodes CASSPNQDRVGSYEQYF.

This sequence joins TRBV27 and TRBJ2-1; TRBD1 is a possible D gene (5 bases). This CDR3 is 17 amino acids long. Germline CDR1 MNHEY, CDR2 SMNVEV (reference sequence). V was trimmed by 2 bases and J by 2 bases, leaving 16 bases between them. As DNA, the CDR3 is TGTGCCAGCAGTTTACTCCCGACAGCCGGCCCCTACAATGAGCAGTTCTTC. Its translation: CASSLLPTAGPYNEQFF.

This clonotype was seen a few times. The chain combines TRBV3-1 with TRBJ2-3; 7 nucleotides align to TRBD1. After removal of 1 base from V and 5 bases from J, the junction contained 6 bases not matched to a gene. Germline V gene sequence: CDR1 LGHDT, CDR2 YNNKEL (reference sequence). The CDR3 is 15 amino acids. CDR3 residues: CASSQATPGGDTQYF. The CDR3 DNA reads TGTGCCAGCAGCCAAGCCACCCCAGGGGGAGATACGCAGTATTTT.

CDR3 sequence (DNA): TGTGCCAGCAGTGCGGGGGGGGCAATAGTGAATGAGCAGTTCTTC. Translated: CASSAGGAIVNEQFF. The V gene is TRBV6-2 or TRBV6-3, the J gene TRBJ2-1; 9 positions match TRBD2. Germline CDR1 MNHEY, CDR2 SVGEGT. V shed 5 bases, J shed 7 bases, and the junction held 9 bases outside the gene matches. CDR3 length: 15 residues.

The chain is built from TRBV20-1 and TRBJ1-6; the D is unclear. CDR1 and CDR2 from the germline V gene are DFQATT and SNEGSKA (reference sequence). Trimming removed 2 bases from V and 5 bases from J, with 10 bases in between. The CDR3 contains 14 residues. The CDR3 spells CSARKSVDNSPLHF. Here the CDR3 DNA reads TGCAGTGCTAGAAAGTCGGTCGATAATTCACCCCTCCACTTT.

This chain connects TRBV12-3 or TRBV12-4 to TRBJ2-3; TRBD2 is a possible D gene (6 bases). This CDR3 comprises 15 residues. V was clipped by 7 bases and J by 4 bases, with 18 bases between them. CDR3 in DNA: TGTGCCAGCACTCCCGGGACTCTTATTTCAGATACGCAGTATTTT. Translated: CASTPGTLISDTQYF.

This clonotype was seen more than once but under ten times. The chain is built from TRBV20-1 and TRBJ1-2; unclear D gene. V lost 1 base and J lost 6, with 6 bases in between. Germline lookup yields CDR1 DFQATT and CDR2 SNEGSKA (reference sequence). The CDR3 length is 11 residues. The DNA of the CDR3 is TGCAGTGCTAGAGTCCAAGATGGCTACACCTTC. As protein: CSARVQDGYTF.

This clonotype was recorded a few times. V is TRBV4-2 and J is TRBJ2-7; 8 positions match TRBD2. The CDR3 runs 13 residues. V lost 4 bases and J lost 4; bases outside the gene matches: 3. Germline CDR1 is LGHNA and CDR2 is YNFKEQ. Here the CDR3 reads CASSPREGYEQYF. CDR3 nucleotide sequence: TGTGCCAGCAGCCCCCGGGAGGGGTACGAGCAGTACTTC.

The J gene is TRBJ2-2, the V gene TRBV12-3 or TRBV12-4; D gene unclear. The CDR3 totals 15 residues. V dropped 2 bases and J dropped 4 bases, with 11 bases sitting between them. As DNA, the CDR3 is TGTGCCAGCAGTTTACACGAACTGGGCACCGGGGAGCTGTTTTTT. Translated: CASSLHELGTGELFF.

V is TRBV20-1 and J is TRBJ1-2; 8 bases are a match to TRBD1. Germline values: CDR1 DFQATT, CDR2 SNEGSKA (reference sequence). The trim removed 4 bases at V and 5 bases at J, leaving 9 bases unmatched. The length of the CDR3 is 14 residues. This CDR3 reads CSATRQGTAYGYTF. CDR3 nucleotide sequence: TGCAGTGCTACTCGACAGGGGACGGCATATGGCTACACCTTC.